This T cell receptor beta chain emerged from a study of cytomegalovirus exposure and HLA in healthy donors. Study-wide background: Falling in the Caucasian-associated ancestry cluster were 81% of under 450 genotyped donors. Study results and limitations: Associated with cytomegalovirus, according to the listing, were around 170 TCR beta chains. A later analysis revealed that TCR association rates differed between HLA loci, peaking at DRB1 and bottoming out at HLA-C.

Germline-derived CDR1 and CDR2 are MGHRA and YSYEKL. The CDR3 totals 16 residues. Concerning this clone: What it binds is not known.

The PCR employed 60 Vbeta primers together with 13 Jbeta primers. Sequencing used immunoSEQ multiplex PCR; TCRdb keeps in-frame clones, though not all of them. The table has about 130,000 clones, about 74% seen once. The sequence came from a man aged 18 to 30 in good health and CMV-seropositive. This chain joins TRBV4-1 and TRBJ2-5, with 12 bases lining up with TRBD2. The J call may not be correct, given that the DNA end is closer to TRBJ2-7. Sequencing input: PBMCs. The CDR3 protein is CASSQVLAGGNYEQYF. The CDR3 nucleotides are TGCGCCAGCAGCCAAGTTCTAGCGGGAGGGAACTACGAGCAGTACTTC.